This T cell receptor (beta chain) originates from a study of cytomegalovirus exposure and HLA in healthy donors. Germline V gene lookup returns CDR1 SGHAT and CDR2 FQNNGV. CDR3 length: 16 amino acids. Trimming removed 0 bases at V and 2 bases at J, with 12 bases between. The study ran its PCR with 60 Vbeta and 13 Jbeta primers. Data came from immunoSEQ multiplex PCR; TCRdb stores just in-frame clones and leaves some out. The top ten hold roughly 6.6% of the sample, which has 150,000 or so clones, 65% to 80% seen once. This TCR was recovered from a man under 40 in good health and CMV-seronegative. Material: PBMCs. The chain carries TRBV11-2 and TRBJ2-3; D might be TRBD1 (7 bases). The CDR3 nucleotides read TGTGCCAGCAGCTTAGAAGGACAGGACTACACAGATACGCAGTATTTT. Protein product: CASSLEGQDYTDTQYF.